This T cell receptor (beta chain) was retrieved from a study of blood T cell repertoires in COVID-19. Study summary: Italy, Spain and the United States were the sources of the convalescent and acute COVID-19 samples. T cells, B-cell-depleted T cells, or PBMCs provided the cDNA or gDNA that served as material.

As handled by the study authors: Reference gene primer amplification gave estimated nucleated cell counts. Produced via immunoSEQ multiplex PCR; TCRdb's table is partial and in-frame only. The DNA gave D and trimming, while V, J and clone size come from that table. The data hold fewer than 200,000 clones, with approximately 87% observed a single time. Those enrolled in Seattle joined during active infection and were followed longitudinally afterward. The clonotype originates from a woman aged 70-85 years with COVID-19, enrolled during active disease. Source material: peripheral blood.

In DNA form, the CDR3 reads TGCGCCAGCAGCCGTGGATCTAGCGGGACGGTCGAGACCCAGTACTTC. Amino acid sequence: CASSRGSSGTVETQYF. V and J are TRBV4-3 and TRBJ2-5; 9 bases line up with TRBD2. Losses at the gene ends were 4 bases for V and 5 bases for J; bases not matched to a gene: 11. Germline V gives CDR1 LGHNA, CDR2 YSLEER. The CDR3 runs 16 residues.